The TCR beta chain described here comes from a study of T-cell reconstitution after alpha-beta-depleted transplantation in children. Findings and caveats of the study: The origin of alpha-beta T cells about two months after transplant was reportedly several hundred expanded graft clones. When one year had passed after transplant, most T-cell counts and diversity came from newly produced T cells. It was surviving recipient T cells and thymic progenitors that gave some patients high TCRbeta diversity at day 60.

Per the germline V gene, CDR1 is SGHRS and CDR2 is YFSETQ. Trimming removed 3 bases from V and 10 bases from J; junction bases left unmatched: 16. The CDR3 sequence is 16 residues long. During its preparation, the TCRbeta library received unique molecular identifiers. Each CDR3 protein gets one entry after TCRdb re-called the PCR reads with MiXCR. The sample yields about 980,000 distinct CDR3 sequences, roughly 31% seen once. Points on this clonotype: Its specificity is unknown.

This chain links TRBV5-1 with TRBJ2-3; 8 positions match TRBD1. Specimen: PBMCs, mostly from graft donor cells, collected 360 days after TCRalphabeta/CD19-depleted stem cell transplant. The TCR comes from a boy in the first two years of life who had a stem cell transplant for SCID, so the T cells may come from the graft donor. CDR3 in amino acids: CASSSQPTGAYGSQYF. CDR3 sequence (DNA): TGCGCCAGCAGCTCCCAACCGACAGGGGCATACGGATCGCAGTATTTT.